This TCR beta chain appears in the sequencing data of a study of beta chain features in type 1 diabetes. Study-wide results and caveats: Shortening of TCRB CDR3s, moderate but significant, appeared in all four CD4+ subsets of Type 1 diabetes patients.

With respect to this clone: The antigen is unknown.

The germline V gene encodes CDR1 KGHSH and CDR2 LQKENI. This CDR3 comprises 14 residues. Trimming stripped 4 bases from V and 1 base from J, with 9 bases between. TCRB transcripts that were expressed got sequenced, as all of the isolated RNA had been reverse transcribed. Assay used: immunoSEQ multiplex PCR; TCRdb lists only in-frame clones, some missing. The sample holds 350,000 to 450,000 clones, approximately 13% seen once. The sequenced sample was naive CD4+ T cells from blood. The genes are TRBV18 and TRBJ2-3, with D hard to call. The source is a man under 40 in good health. CDR3 in DNA: TGTGCCAGCTCACGCAAAGAGGGCACAGATACGCAGTATTTT. It yields the protein CASSRKEGTDTQYF.